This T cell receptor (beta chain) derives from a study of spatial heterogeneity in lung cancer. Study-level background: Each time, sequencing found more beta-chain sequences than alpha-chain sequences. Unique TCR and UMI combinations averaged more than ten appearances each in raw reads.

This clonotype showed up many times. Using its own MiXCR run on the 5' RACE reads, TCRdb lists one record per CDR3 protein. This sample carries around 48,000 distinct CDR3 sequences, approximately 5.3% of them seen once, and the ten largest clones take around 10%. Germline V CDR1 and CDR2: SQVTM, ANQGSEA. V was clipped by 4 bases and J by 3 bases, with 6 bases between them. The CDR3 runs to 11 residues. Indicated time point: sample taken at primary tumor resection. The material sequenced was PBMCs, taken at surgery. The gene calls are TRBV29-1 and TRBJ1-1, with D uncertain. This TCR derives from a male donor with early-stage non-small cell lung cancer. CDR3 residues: CSVVSDTEAFF. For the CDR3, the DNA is TGCAGCGTTGTGTCAGACACTGAAGCTTTCTTT.